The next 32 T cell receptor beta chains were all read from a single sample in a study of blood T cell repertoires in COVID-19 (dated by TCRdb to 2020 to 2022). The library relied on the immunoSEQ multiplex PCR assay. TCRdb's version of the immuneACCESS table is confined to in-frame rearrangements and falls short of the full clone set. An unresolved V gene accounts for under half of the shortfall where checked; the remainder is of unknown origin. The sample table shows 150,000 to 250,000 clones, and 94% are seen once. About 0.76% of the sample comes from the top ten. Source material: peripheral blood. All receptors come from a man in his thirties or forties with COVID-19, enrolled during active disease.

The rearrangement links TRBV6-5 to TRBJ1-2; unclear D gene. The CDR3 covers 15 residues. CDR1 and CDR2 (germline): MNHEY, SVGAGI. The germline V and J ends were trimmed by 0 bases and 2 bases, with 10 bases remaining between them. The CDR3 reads CASSYSPVQNYGYTF. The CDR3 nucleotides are TGTGCCAGCAGTTACTCCCCAGTTCAAAACTATGGCTACACCTTC.

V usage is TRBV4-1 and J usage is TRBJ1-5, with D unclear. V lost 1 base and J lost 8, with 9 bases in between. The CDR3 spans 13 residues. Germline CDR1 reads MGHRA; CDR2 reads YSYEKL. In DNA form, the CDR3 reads TGCGCCAGCAGCCAAGTTTACGGGGAGCCCCAGCATTTT. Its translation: CASSQVYGEPQHF.

CDR3 amino acids: CASSLGGHTIYF. The DNA of the CDR3 is TGTGCCAGCAGCCTCGGGGGTCACACCATATATTTT. The chain is built from TRBV9 and TRBJ1-3; tentative D call: TRBD1 (5 bases). Germline values: CDR1 SGDLS, CDR2 YYNGEE. CDR3 length: 12 residues. V was cut by 4 bases and J by 8 bases, with 10 bases left in between.

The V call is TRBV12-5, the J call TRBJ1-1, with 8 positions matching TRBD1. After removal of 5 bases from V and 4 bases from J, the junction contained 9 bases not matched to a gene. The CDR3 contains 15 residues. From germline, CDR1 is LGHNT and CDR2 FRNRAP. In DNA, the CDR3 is TGTGCTAGTGGTCTCCGACAGGGGATGGGCACTGAAGCTTTCTTT. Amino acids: CASGLRQGMGTEAFF.

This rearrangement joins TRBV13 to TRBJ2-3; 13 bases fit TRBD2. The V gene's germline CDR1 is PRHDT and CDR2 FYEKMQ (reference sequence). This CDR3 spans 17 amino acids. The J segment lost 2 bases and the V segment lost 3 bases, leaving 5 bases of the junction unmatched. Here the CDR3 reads CASSLTSGGTYTDTQYF. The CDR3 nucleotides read TGTGCCAGCAGCTTGACTAGCGGGGGGACATACACAGATACGCAGTATTTT.

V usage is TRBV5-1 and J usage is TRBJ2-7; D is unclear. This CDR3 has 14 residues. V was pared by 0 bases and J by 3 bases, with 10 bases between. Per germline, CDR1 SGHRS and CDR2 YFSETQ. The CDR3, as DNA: TGCGCCAGCAGCTTGGAAGAGGCAGTCTACGAGCAGTACTTC. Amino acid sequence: CASSLEEAVYEQYF.

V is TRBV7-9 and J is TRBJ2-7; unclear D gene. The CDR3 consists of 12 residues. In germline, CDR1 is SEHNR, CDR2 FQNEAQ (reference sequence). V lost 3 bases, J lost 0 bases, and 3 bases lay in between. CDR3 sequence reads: CASSFLSYEQYF. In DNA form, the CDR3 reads TGTGCCAGCAGCTTCCTCTCCTACGAGCAGTACTTC.

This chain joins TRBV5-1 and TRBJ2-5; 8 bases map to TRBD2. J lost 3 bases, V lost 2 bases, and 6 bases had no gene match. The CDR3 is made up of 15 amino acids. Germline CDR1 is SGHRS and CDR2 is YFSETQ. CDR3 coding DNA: TGCGCCAGCAGCTTCGGCGGGGGGACTAAAGAGACCCAGTACTTC. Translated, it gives CASSFGGGTKETQYF.

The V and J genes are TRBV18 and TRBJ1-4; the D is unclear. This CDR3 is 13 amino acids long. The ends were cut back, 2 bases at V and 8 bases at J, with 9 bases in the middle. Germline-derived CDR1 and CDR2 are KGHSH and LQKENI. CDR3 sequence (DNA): TGTGCCAGCTCACCAAACCTACAGGAAAAACTGTTTTTT. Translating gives CASSPNLQEKLFF.

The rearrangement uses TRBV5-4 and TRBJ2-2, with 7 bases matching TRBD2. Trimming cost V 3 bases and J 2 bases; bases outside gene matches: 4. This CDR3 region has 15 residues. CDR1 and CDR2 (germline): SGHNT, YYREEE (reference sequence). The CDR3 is CASSWGGINTGELFF. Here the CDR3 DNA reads TGTGCCAGCAGCTGGGGAGGGATAAACACCGGGGAGCTGTTTTTT.

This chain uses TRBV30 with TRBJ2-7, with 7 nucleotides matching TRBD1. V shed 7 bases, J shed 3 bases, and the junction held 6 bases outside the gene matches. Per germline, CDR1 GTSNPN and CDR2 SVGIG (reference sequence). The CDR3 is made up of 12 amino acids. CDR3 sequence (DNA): TGTGCCTTCGACAGGGCAAACTACGAGCAGTACTTC. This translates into CAFDRANYEQYF.

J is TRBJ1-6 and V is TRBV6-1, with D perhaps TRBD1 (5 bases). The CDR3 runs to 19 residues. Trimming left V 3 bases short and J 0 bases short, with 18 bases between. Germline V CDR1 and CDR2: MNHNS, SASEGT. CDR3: CASSELIRGSSSYNSPLHF. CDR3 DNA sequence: TGTGCCAGCAGTGAGTTGATAAGGGGCTCTAGCTCCTATAATTCACCCCTCCACTTT.

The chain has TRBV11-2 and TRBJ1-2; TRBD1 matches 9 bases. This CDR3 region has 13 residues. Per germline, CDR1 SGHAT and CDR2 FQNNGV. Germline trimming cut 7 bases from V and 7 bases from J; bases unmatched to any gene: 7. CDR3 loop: CASTNTGGLGYTF. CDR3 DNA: TGTGCCAGCACAAATACAGGGGGCCTTGGCTACACCTTC. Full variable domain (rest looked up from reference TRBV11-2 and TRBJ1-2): EAGVAQSPRYKIIEKRQSVAFWCNPISGHATLYWYQQILGQGPKLLIQFQNNGVVDDSQLPKDRFSAERLKGVDSTLKIQPAKLEDSAVYLCASTNTGGLGYTFGSGTRLTVV.

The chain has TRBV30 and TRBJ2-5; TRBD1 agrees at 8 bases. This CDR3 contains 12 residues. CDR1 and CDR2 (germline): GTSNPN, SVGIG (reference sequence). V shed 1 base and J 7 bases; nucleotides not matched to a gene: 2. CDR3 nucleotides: TGTGCCTGGAGTGCACAGGGGGTGACCCAGTACTTC. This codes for CAWSAQGVTQYF.

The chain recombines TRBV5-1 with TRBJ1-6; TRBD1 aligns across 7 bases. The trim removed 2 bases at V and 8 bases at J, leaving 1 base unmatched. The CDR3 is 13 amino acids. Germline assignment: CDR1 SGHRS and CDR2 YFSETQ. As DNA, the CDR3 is TGCGCCAGCAGCTTCACAGGGGATTCACCCCTCCACTTT. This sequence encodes CASSFTGDSPLHF.

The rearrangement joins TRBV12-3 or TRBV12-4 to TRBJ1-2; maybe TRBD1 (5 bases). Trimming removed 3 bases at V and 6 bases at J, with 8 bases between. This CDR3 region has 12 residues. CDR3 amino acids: CASSFEGDGYTF. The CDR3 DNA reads TGTGCCAGCAGTTTTGAAGGGGATGGCTACACCTTC.

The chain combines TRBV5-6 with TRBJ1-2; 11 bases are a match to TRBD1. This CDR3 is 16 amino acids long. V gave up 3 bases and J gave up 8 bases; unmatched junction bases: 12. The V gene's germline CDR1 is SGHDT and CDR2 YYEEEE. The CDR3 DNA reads TGTGCCAGCAGCTCCAGTCGAGGACAGGGGGCGACGGGCTACACCTTC. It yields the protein CASSSSRGQGATGYTF. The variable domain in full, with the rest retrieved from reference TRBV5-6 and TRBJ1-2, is DAGVTQSPTHLIKTRGQQVTLRCSPKSGHDTVSWYQQALGQGPQFIFQYYEEEERQRGNFPDRFSGHQFPNYSSELNVNALLLGDSALYLCASSSSRGQGATGYTFGSGTRLTVV.

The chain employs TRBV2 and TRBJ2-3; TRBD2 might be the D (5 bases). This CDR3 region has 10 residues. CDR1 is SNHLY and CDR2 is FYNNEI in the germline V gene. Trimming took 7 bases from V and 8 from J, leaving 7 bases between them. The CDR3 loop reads CASKEGTQYF. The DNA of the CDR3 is TGTGCCAGCAAAGAGGGTACGCAGTATTTT.

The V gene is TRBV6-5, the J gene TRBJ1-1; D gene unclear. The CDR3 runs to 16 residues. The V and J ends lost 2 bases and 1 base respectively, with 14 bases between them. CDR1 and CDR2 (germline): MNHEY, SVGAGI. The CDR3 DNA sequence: TGTGCCAGCAGTTACGGAGTCGGCATCGGGAACACTGAAGCTTTCTTT. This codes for CASSYGVGIGNTEAFF.

Here the CDR3 DNA reads TGTGCCAGCAGTCAATTAGGACAGGGGTTAACTGAAGCTTTCTTT. Protein product: CASSQLGQGLTEAFF. This chain joins TRBV6-2 or TRBV6-3 and TRBJ1-1; 9 bases match TRBD1. CDR1 MNHEY and CDR2 SVGEGT come from the germline V gene. The V and J ends lost 5 bases and 5 bases, in that order; junction bases with no gene match: 9. The CDR3 has 15 amino acids.

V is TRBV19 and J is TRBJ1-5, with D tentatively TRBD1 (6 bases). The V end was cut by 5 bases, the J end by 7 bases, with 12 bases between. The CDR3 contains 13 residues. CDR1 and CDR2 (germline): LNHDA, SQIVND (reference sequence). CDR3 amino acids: CASSETRGQPQHF. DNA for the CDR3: TGTGCCAGTAGTGAGACCAGGGGCCAGCCCCAGCATTTT.

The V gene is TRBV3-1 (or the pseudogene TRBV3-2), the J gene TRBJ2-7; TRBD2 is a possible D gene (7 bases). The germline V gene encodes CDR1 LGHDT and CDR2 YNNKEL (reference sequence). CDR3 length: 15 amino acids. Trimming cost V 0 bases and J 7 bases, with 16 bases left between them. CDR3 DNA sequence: TGTGCCAGCAGCCAAGACGCCGGGGGGCTTAGGGAGCAGTACTTC. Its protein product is CASSQDAGGLREQYF.

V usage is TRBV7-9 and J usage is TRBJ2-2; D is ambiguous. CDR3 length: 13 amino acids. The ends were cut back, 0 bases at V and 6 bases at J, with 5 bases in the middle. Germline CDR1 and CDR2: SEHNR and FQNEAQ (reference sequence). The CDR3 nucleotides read TGTGCCAGCAGCTTAGCAGAGGCCGGGGAGCTGTTTTTT. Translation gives CASSLAEAGELFF.

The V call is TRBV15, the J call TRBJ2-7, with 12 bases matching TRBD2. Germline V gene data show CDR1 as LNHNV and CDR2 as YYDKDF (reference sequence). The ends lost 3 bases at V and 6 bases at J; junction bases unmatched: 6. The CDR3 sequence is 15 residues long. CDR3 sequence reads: CATSRPRTSGAEQYF. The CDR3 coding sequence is TGTGCCACCAGCAGGCCAAGGACTAGCGGGGCCGAGCAGTACTTC.

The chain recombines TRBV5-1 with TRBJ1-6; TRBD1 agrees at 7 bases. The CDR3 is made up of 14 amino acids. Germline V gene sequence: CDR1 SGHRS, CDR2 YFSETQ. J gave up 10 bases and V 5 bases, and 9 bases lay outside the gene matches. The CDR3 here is CASRAGQSNSPLHF. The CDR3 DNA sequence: TGCGCCAGCAGGGCGGGACAGTCGAACTCACCCCTCCACTTT.

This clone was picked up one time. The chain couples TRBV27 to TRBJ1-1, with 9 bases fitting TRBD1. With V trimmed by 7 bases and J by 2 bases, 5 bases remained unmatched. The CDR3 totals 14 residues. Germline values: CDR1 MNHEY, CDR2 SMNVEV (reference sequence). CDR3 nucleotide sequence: TGTGCCAGCACCAAACAGGGGGCTAACACTGAAGCTTTCTTT. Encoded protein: CASTKQGANTEAFF.

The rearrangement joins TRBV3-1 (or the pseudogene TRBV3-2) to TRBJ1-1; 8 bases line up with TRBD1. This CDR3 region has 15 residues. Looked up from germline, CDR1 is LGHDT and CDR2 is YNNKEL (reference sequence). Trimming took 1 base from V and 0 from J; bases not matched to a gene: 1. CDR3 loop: CASSQVTGVNTEAFF. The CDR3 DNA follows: TGTGCCAGCAGCCAAGTGACAGGGGTGAACACTGAAGCTTTCTTT.

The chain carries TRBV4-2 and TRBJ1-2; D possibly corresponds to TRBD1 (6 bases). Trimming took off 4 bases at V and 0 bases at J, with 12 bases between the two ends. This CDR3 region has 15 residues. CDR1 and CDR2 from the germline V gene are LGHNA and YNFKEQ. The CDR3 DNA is TGTGCCAGCAGCCCGGACAGAGAAGCTAACTATGGCTACACCTTC. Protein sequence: CASSPDREANYGYTF.

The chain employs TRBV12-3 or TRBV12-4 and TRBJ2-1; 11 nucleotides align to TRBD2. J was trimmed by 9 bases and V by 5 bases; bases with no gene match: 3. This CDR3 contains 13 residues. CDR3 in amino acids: CASSQLAGAEQFF. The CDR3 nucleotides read TGTGCCAGCAGTCAACTAGCGGGGGCTGAGCAGTTCTTC.

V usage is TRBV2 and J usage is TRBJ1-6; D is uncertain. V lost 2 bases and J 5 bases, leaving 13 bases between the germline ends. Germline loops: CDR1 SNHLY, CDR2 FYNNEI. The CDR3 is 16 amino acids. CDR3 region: CASSERSGRDNSPLHF. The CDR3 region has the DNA TGTGCCAGCAGTGAAAGGTCCGGGAGGGATAATTCACCCCTCCACTTT. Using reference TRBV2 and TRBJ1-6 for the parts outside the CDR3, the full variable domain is EPEVTQTPSHQVTQMGQEVILRCVPISNHLYFYWYRQILGQKVEFLVSFYNNEISEKSEIFDDQFSVERPDGSNFTLKIRSTKLEDSAMYFCASSERSGRDNSPLHFGNGTRLTVT.

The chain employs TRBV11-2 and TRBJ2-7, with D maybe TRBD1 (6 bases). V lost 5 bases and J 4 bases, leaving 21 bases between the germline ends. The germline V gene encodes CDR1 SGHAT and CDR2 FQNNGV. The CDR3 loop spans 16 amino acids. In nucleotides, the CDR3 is TGTGCCAGCAGCCCGCATGGACAGACCCTCGGGTACGAGCAGTACTTC. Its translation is CASSPHGQTLGYEQYF.

CDR3 in DNA: TGTGCCAGCAGCTCGACAGGGGCCAACTATGGCTACACCTTC. This codes for CASSSTGANYGYTF. The V call is TRBV7-9, the J call TRBJ1-2; 8 positions match TRBD1. After removal of 4 bases from V and 2 bases from J, the junction contained 3 bases not matched to a gene. The germline CDR1 and CDR2 sequences are SEHNR and FQNEAQ (reference sequence). The CDR3 length is 14 residues.